One and the same sample provided the 12 T cell receptor beta chains below, sequenced in a study of CD8 T cells in Susac syndrome. The authors reverse transcribed 0.5 to 1 ug RNA with random hexamers. Via MiXCR, TCRdb re-called the immunoSEQ multiplex PCR reads, giving one row per CDR3 protein. Among about 130,000 distinct CDR3 sequences listed, about 90% were seen once. Sequenced material: CD8+ T cells from PBMCs. All receptors derive from a human donor with multiple sclerosis.

The chain has TRBV6-5 and TRBJ2-3; D possibly corresponds to TRBD2 (6 bases). Trimming removed 8 bases at V and 0 bases at J, with 12 bases between. The germline CDR1 and CDR2 sequences are MNHEY and SVGAGI. The CDR3 length is 14 residues. The DNA for the CDR3 is TGTGCCAGCCGGTTAGCGGTTAGCACAGATACGCAGTATTTT. The encoded protein is CASRLAVSTDTQYF.

The chain recombines TRBV5-4 with TRBJ2-1; 11 bases match TRBD2. Germline V CDR1 and CDR2: SGHNT, YYREEE (reference sequence). V lost 3 bases to trimming and J lost 0 bases; unmatched junction nucleotides: 5. The CDR3 runs 17 residues. The CDR3 sequence: CASSSGLADNSYNEQFF. Here the CDR3 DNA reads TGTGCCAGCAGCTCGGGACTAGCGGACAACTCCTACAATGAGCAGTTCTTC.

The chain combines TRBV29-1 with TRBJ1-2, with a tentative D call TRBD1 (6 bases). Germline CDR1 and CDR2: SQVTM and ANQGSEA. V gave up 2 bases and J gave up 8 bases, with 9 bases separating them. The CDR3 has 11 residues. As DNA, the CDR3 is TGCAGCGTTGAACGGGGGCTAGGCTACACCTTC. This gives the protein CSVERGLGYTF.

This rearrangement joins TRBV29-1 to TRBJ2-1; 7 nucleotides agree with TRBD2. V shed 8 bases and J 5 bases; nucleotides not matched to a gene: 3. CDR1 and CDR2 from the germline V gene are SQVTM and ANQGSEA. This CDR3 comprises 11 residues. The CDR3 DNA reads TGCAGCCAGCGGGGCAACAATGAGCAGTTCTTC. This translates into CSQRGNNEQFF.

The chain recombines TRBV28 with TRBJ1-1; D is possibly TRBD1 (6 bases). Germline V gives CDR1 MDHEN, CDR2 SYDVKM. Trimming removed 8 bases from V and 4 bases from J, with 17 bases in between. The CDR3 consists of 14 residues. CDR3 nucleotide sequence: TGTGCCAGCGATCAACAGGGCACGGCCACTGAAGCTTTCTTT. Amino acid sequence: CASDQQGTATEAFF. Complete variable domain (other parts from reference TRBV28 and TRBJ1-1): DVKVTQSSRYLVKRTGEKVFLECVQDMDHENMFWYRQDPGLGLRLIYFSYDVKMKEKGDIPEGYSVSREKKERFSLILESASTNQTSMYLCASDQQGTATEAFFGQGTRLTVV.

The chain employs TRBV5-1 and TRBJ2-7; TRBD2 matches 14 bases. The CDR3 has 14 residues. V shed 4 bases, J shed 5 bases, and the junction held 2 bases outside the gene matches. The germline CDR1 and CDR2 sequences are SGHRS and YFSETQ. CDR3 sequence reads: CASSTGLAGDEQYF. The CDR3 DNA sequence: TGCGCCAGCAGCACGGGACTAGCGGGAGACGAGCAGTACTTC.

The chain links TRBV29-1 to TRBJ2-7; 7 bases line up with TRBD2. Trimming at V came to 6 bases and at J to 2 bases, leaving 4 bases not matched to a gene. CDR3 length equals 12 residues. From germline, CDR1 is SQVTM and CDR2 ANQGSEA. CDR3 amino acids: CSVAGDPYEQYF. DNA for the CDR3: TGCAGCGTCGCGGGGGACCCCTACGAGCAGTACTTC.

This chain connects TRBV27 to TRBJ2-1; 10 bases are shared with TRBD2. Germline V gives CDR1 MNHEY, CDR2 SMNVEV (reference sequence). V was clipped by 11 bases and J by 4 bases; unmatched bases: 8. This CDR3 comprises 14 residues. The CDR3 is CACSLAGVYNEQFF. CDR3 DNA sequence: TGTGCCTGCTCTCTAGCGGGGGTTTACAATGAGCAGTTCTTC.

In nucleotides, the CDR3 is TGTGCCAGCTCACCGGGTACAGGGGACCTGGAGCAGTACTTC. It specifies CASSPGTGDLEQYF. The rearrangement links TRBV18 to TRBJ2-7; 7 positions match TRBD1. The CDR3 has 14 amino acids. Germline CDR1 reads KGHSH; CDR2 reads LQKENI. J was trimmed by 7 bases and V by 3 bases; bases with no gene match: 9.

Turning to this clonotype: The junction and the germline gene differ at one end; a read error may be behind it. This chain links TRBV6-2 or TRBV6-3 with TRBJ1-5; the match to TRBD1 covers 10 bases. Germline V CDR1 and CDR2: MNHEY, SVGEGT. The length of the CDR3 is 16 residues. This CDR3 reads CASRPDPTGGKQPQHF. In DNA, the CDR3 is TGTGCCAGCAGGCCAGACCCGACAGGGGGCAAACAGCCCCAGCATTTT.

The CDR3 nucleotides are TGCAGCTGCCGGACCGATCCCTACGAGCAGTACTTC. This encodes CSCRTDPYEQYF. V and J are TRBV29-1 and TRBJ2-7; D remains ambiguous. From germline, CDR1 is SQVTM and CDR2 ANQGSEA. The CDR3 is made up of 12 amino acids. V dropped 8 bases and J dropped 2 bases, with 13 bases sitting between them.

Here the CDR3 reads CASSHSGIRGDTQYF. The DNA of the CDR3 is TGTGCCAGCAGTCACAGCGGGATAAGAGGAGATACGCAGTATTTT. The chain employs TRBV2 and TRBJ2-3, with TRBD2 identical over 7 bases. Germline assignment: CDR1 SNHLY and CDR2 FYNNEI. V shed 5 bases, J shed 5 bases, and the junction held 10 bases outside the gene matches. CDR3 length equals 15 residues.